The T cell receptor (beta chain) described here comes from a study of blood T cell repertoires in COVID-19. The CDR3 runs to 13 residues. Germline V CDR1 and CDR2: WSHSY, SAAADI. V gave up 5 bases and J gave up 7 bases, with 9 bases separating them. Generated by immunoSEQ multiplex PCR, the TCRdb table keeps only in-frame clones and is missing some. The table lists approximately 200,000 clones, roughly 77% of them singletons. The clonotype comes from a man aged 35 to 55 who had recovered from COVID-19. Sequencing used PBMCs or T cells enriched from blood (not recorded which). The chain links TRBV10-2 to TRBJ1-6, with D perhaps matching TRBD1 (6 bases). The CDR3 region is CASSQGINSPLHF. CDR3 nucleotides: TGCGCCAGCAGTCAGGGGATCAATTCACCCCTCCACTTT.